The clone carrying this TCR beta chain was counted between two and nine times. Its antigen is undetermined. Amplification of TCR alpha and beta CDR3 regions from RNA used iRepertoire nested multiplex PCR. From the multiplex PCR reads, TCRdb called clonotypes with MiXCR, one entry per CDR3 protein. Of over 120,000 distinct CDR3 sequences listed, about two fifths are singletons. These data come from a study of glioma-infiltrating T cells. Study observations and caveats: Tissue-blood divergence was below expectation in non-neoplastic patients, above in gliomas.

This CDR3 region has 12 residues. Germline values: CDR1 DFQATT, CDR2 SNEGSKA (reference sequence). V lost 4 bases and J lost 5, with 11 bases in between. This chain joins TRBV20-1 and TRBJ2-5; unclear D gene. The receptor was isolated from a human donor with low-grade glioma or glioblastoma, undergoing nonglioma brain surgery, or in good health (not recorded which). The sequencing sample was made of glioma tissue, nonneoplastic brain tissue, or PBMCs (not recorded which). This CDR3 reads CSAIGQSETQYF. The CDR3, as DNA: TGCAGTGCTATTGGGCAGTCGGAGACCCAGTACTTC.